This is a list of T cell receptor beta chains from one sample in a study of beta chain features in type 1 diabetes. The data were produced by immunoSEQ multiplex PCR, yet TCRdb's version contains in-frame clones alone and is incomplete. The table has roughly 500,000 clones, about an eighth seen once. The sample taken for sequencing was naive CD4+ T cells from blood. All receptors come from a woman between 18 and 29 years old in good health. Both conserved end residues are part of each CDR3. A D gene is named only where the DNA matches it firmly. A row's size may be missing; if present it is once, few, many or a size class.

TRBD1	TRBV10-3	few	TRBJ1-1	CAISPKMTGGGTEAFF	TGTGCCATCAGTCCCAAGATGACAGGGGGAGGCACTGAAGCTTTCTTT
.	TRBV7-8	few	TRBJ2-5	CASSLAQSLRETQYF	TGTGCCAGCAGCTTAGCTCAGTCTTTGAGGGAGACCCAGTACTTC
.	TRBV7-9	few	TRBJ1-1	CASSFAGSTEAFF	TGTGCCAGCAGCTTCGCGGGGAGCACTGAAGCTTTCTTT
.	TRBV18	.	TRBJ1-1	CASSPRLVEVGTEAFF	TGTGCCAGCTCACCGCGTCTCGTCGAGGTGGGCACTGAAGCTTTCTTT
TRBD2	TRBV6-6	few	TRBJ2-5	CASSPQFRGEETQYF	TGTGCCAGCAGCCCTCAATTTCGGGGGGAAGAGACCCAGTACTTC
TRBD1	TRBV5-4	few	TRBJ2-5	CASSFGTEKETQYF	TGTGCCAGCAGCTTCGGGACAGAGAAAGAGACCCAGTACTTC
.	TRBV2	.	TRBJ2-1	CASSQQQGGYNEQFF	TGTGCCAGCAGCCAACAACAGGGTGGCTACAATGAGCAGTTCTTC
TRBD1	TRBV6-5	.	TRBJ2-5	CASSSSGTGEETQYF	TGTGCCAGCAGTTCGTCCGGGACAGGGGAAGAGACCCAGTACTTC
.	TRBV19	few	TRBJ2-3	CASSIGLTDTQYF	TGTGCCAGTAGTATCGGTCTCACAGATACGCAGTATTTT
.	TRBV30	few	TRBJ1-3	CAWSRESGNTIYF	TGTGCCTGGAGTAGGGAATCTGGAAACACCATATATTTT
TRBD2	TRBV4-1	few	TRBJ2-1	CASSQFGLAGYNEQFF	TGCGCCAGCAGCCAATTCGGCCTAGCGGGGTACAATGAGCAGTTCTTC
TRBD2	TRBV15	few	TRBJ2-1	CATSRASVAGDNEQFF	TGTGCCACCAGCAGAGCCTCGGTAGCGGGAGACAATGAGCAGTTCTTC
TRBD1	TRBV25-1	few	TRBJ2-2	CASSVGQGRTGELFF	TGTGCCAGCAGTGTTGGACAGGGCAGAACCGGGGAGCTGTTTTTT
.	TRBV6-5	.	TRBJ1-1	CASSYSWGPNTEAFF	TGTGCCAGCAGTTACTCGTGGGGACCGAACACTGAAGCTTTCTTT
.	TRBV27	.	TRBJ1-1	CASSLSSWSTEAFF	TGTGCCAGCAGTTTATCGAGTTGGAGCACTGAAGCTTTCTTT
TRBD2	TRBV4-3	few	TRBJ2-1	CASSQGGRREGFREQFF	TGCGCCAGCAGCCAAGGAGGTCGGCGGGAGGGGTTCAGGGAGCAGTTCTTC
.	TRBV6-5	.	TRBJ2-3	CATISTDTQYF	TGTGCCACCATTAGCACAGATACGCAGTATTTT
TRBD2	TRBV14	.	TRBJ2-5	CASSELAGGPFETQYF	TGTGCCAGCAGCGAACTAGCGGGGGGGCCCTTTGAGACCCAGTACTTC
.	TRBV29-1	.	TRBJ2-4	CSVLRPEAKNIQYF	TGCAGCGTTCTCCGTCCGGAAGCTAAAAACATTCAGTACTTC
.	TRBV15	few	TRBJ2-7	CATSRYNGGNEQYF	TGTGCCACCAGCAGATATAATGGAGGTAACGAGCAGTACTTC
TRBD2	TRBV7-2	many	TRBJ2-3	CASSLVSGLANTDTQYF	TGTGCCAGCAGCTTAGTCTCGGGACTAGCGAACACAGATACGCAGTATTTT
TRBD1	TRBV7-2	.	TRBJ1-2	CASSLAQGVRNGYTF	TGTGCCAGCAGCTTAGCTCAGGGGGTTAGAAATGGCTACACCTTC
.	TRBV7-2	few	TRBJ2-7	CASSFTSRSYEQYF	TGTGCCAGCAGCTTCACTAGCCGGTCCTACGAGCAGTACTTC
.	TRBV5-1	few	TRBJ2-3	CASRGGPGDTQYF	TGCGCCAGCAGAGGGGGGCCGGGCGATACGCAGTATTTT
TRBD2	TRBV4-1	.	TRBJ2-3	CASSHLGTSGTDTQYF	TGCGCCAGCAGCCACCTCGGGACTAGCGGCACAGATACGCAGTATTTT
TRBD1	TRBV4-1	.	TRBJ2-3	CASSQKDRGRTDTQYF	TGCGCCAGCAGCCAAAAGGACAGGGGGCGCACAGATACGCAGTATTTT
.	TRBV12-5	few	TRBJ1-2	CASGSDSGVYGYTF	TGTGCTAGTGGTTCGGATTCCGGAGTCTATGGCTACACCTTC
TRBD1	TRBV30	few	TRBJ1-4	CAWSAPETGGIHFF	TGTGCCTGGAGTGCCCCGGAGACAGGGGGCATTCACTTTTTT
.	TRBV9	once	TRBJ2-1	CASSPSGDLYNEQFF	TGTGCCAGCAGCCCGAGCGGAGATCTATACAATGAGCAGTTCTTC
.	TRBV5-1	few	TRBJ2-1	CASSLAFGGHEQFF	TGCGCCAGCAGCTTGGCCTTCGGCGGCCATGAGCAGTTCTTC
.	TRBV28	.	TRBJ1-1	CASSLSGNTEAFF	TGTGCCAGCAGTTTATCGGGAAACACTGAAGCTTTCTTT
TRBD2	TRBV4-3	.	TRBJ2-7	CASSQGRGGVLREQYF	TGCGCCAGCAGCCAGGGGAGGGGAGGCGTACTTCGCGAGCAGTACTTC
.	TRBV11-1	few	TRBJ2-7	CASSFRDSSYEQYF	TGTGCCAGCAGCTTCCGAGACAGCTCCTACGAGCAGTACTTC
.	TRBV2	.	TRBJ2-2	CASRDRNTGELFF	TGTGCCAGCCGTGACAGAAACACCGGGGAGCTGTTTTTT
.	TRBV6-6	.	TRBJ2-7	CASSPDSQGYEQYF	TGTGCCAGCAGCCCGGACAGCCAGGGGTACGAGCAGTACTTC
.	TRBV7-3	few	TRBJ2-5	CASSHGGKETQYF	TGTGCCAGCAGTCACGGGGGAAAAGAGACCCAGTACTTC
.	TRBV18	.	TRBJ1-4	CASSPGNEKLFF	TGTGCCAGCTCACCAGGGAATGAAAAACTGTTTTTT
.	TRBV6-5	.	TRBJ1-1	CASSPRPGMNTEAFF	TGTGCCAGCAGCCCTCGTCCGGGGATGAACACTGAAGCTTTCTTT
.	TRBV4-3	few	TRBJ1-4	CASSTSGRGEKLFF	TGCGCCAGCAGCACTTCCGGACGGGGGGAAAAACTGTTTTTT
TRBD1	TRBV19	few	TRBJ1-5	CASGRDRGSNQPQHF	TGTGCCAGTGGCCGGGACAGGGGAAGCAATCAGCCCCAGCATTTT
.	TRBV9	.	TRBJ2-7	CASSVRESSYEQYF	TGTGCCAGCAGCGTTCGGGAGAGCTCCTACGAGCAGTACTTC
TRBD2	TRBV4-3	few	TRBJ2-3	CASSQGGLAGADTQYF	TGCGCCAGCAGCCAAGGGGGACTAGCGGGAGCAGATACGCAGTATTTT
.	TRBV7-8	.	TRBJ2-5	CASSQQGTQYF	TGTGCCAGCAGTCAACAGGGGACCCAGTACTTC
.	TRBV7-3	few	TRBJ2-2	CASSSPGSGELFF	TGTGCCAGCAGCTCACCAGGGTCCGGGGAGCTGTTTTTT
TRBD2	TRBV5-6	few	TRBJ2-3	CASSPGGYTDTQYF	TGTGCCAGCAGCCCCGGGGGGTACACAGATACGCAGTATTTT
TRBD2	TRBV7-2	few	TRBJ2-2	CASSLAGTSVSGELFF	TGTGCCAGCAGCTTAGCAGGGACTAGCGTGAGCGGGGAGCTGTTTTTT
TRBD1	TRBV7-9	few	TRBJ2-7	CASSGRDRGVGEQYF	TGTGCCAGCAGCGGCCGGGACAGGGGAGTTGGCGAGCAGTACTTC
TRBD2	TRBV19	few	TRBJ2-1	CASSIGGRENNEQFF	TGTGCCAGTAGTATTGGCGGGAGGGAGAACAATGAGCAGTTCTTC
TRBD1	TRBV7-3	.	TRBJ2-5	CASSPGTGVTETQYF	TGTGCCAGCAGCCCTGGGACAGGGGTTACGGAGACCCAGTACTTC
.	TRBV14	many	TRBJ2-1	CASQQTNSYNEQFF	TGTGCCAGCCAGCAAACTAACTCCTACAATGAGCAGTTCTTC
.	TRBV6-5	.	TRBJ2-4	CASSDSGSLGNIQYF	TGTGCCAGCAGTGACTCAGGGAGCCTGGGAAACATTCAGTACTTC
TRBD1	TRBV29-1	few	TRBJ1-2	CSVEGNRGVPTSGYTF	TGCAGCGTTGAGGGGAACAGGGGCGTCCCGACGTCGGGCTACACCTTC
.	TRBV9	few	TRBJ2-5	CASSVDRKETQYF	TGTGCCAGCAGCGTAGACAGAAAAGAGACCCAGTACTTC
.	TRBV18	.	TRBJ2-7	CASSPPGSYEQYF	TGTGCCAGCTCACCACCAGGGTCCTACGAGCAGTACTTC
.	TRBV29-1	few	TRBJ1-1	CSVSVTEAFF	TGCAGCGTTTCAGTCACTGAAGCTTTCTTT
.	TRBV7-9	few	TRBJ1-1	CASSPFGTGNTEAFF	TGTGCCAGCAGCCCTTTCGGGACGGGGAACACTGAAGCTTTCTTT
.	TRBV27	few	TRBJ1-2	CASSFRGNYGYTF	TGTGCCAGCAGTTTTAGGGGGAACTATGGCTACACCTTC